The 19 T cell receptor beta chains listed next were all sequenced from one sample in a study of spatial heterogeneity in lung cancer. TCRdb reanalysed the 5' RACE reads using MiXCR and keeps one entry per CDR3 protein. The sample carries some 44,000 distinct CDR3 sequences, roughly 13% recorded once. The time point here: sample taken at primary tumor resection. Extraction of whole RNA from tumor, nontumor lung or frozen PBMC preceded unsorted sequencing. This specimen was PBMCs, taken at surgery. The origin of the receptors is a male donor with early-stage non-small cell lung cancer.

This clonotype was detected ten times or more. V gene TRBV9 combines with J gene TRBJ2-2, with TRBD2 as a possible D gene (6 bases). Trimming cost V 5 bases and J 6 bases, with 14 bases left between them. CDR1 and CDR2 from the germline V gene are SGDLS and YYNGEE. The CDR3 consists of 14 residues. The CDR3 spells CASRRDSPAGELFF. The DNA of the CDR3 is TGTGCCAGCAGGAGGGACTCCCCCGCCGGGGAGCTGTTTTTT.

The V call is TRBV20-1, the J call TRBJ2-3; 12 bases are shared with TRBD2. CDR1 is DFQATT, CDR2 SNEGSKA, per germline (reference sequence). The V and J ends lost 3 bases and 7 bases, in that order; junction bases with no gene match: 14. The CDR3 has 17 amino acids. CDR3 DNA sequence: TGCAGTGCTAGCGGCTGGATGACTAGCGGGAGTGCGTATACGCAGTATTTT. It translates to CSASGWMTSGSAYTQYF.

CDR3 loop: CASSFRGWTNEKLFF. In DNA form, the CDR3 reads TGCGCCAGCAGCTTCAGGGGATGGACTAATGAAAAACTGTTTTTT. The J gene is TRBJ1-4, the V gene TRBV5-1; weak D call: TRBD1 (6 bases). From germline, CDR1 is SGHRS and CDR2 YFSETQ. This CDR3 has 15 amino acids. The V end was cut by 2 bases, the J end by 2 bases, with 10 bases between.

This clonotype was picked up many times. The V call is TRBV15, the J call TRBJ1-1, with no clear D. The V gene's germline CDR1 is LNHNV and CDR2 YYDKDF (reference sequence). Trimming shortened V by 5 bases and J by 5 bases, and 18 bases separated the two germline ends. The CDR3 totals 15 residues. As DNA, the CDR3 is TGTGCCACCAGCGTCGGAATCGATCGACTTACTGAAGCTTTCTTT. This codes for CATSVGIDRLTEAFF.

This chain joins TRBV6-5 and TRBJ1-2; D is possibly TRBD1 (5 bases). The CDR3 covers 11 residues. Germline V gene data show CDR1 as MNHEY and CDR2 as SVGAGI. V shed 2 bases and J shed 8 bases, with 6 bases lying between them. The CDR3 DNA sequence: TGTGCCAGCAGTTACGGGACGGGCTACACCTTC. Protein product: CASSYGTGYTF.

This clonotype was detected many times. V and J are TRBV29-1 and TRBJ2-7; tentatively, D is TRBD2 (5 bases). V dropped 7 bases and J dropped 2 bases, with 18 bases sitting between them. Germline loops: CDR1 SQVTM, CDR2 ANQGSEA. The CDR3 contains 14 residues. Here the CDR3 DNA reads TGCAGCGCGATCCTAGCAGGAGTGACCTACGAGCAGTACTTC. Translated: CSAILAGVTYEQYF.

In this sample, this clonotype turned up many times. This chain links TRBV12-3 or TRBV12-4 with TRBJ1-4, with D perhaps TRBD1 (6 bases). The CDR3 consists of 15 residues. Trimming left V 3 bases short and J 3 bases short, with 11 bases between. CDR3 residues: CASSLATGANEKLFF. CDR3 sequence (DNA): TGTGCCAGCAGTTTGGCGACAGGAGCTAATGAAAAACTGTTTTTT.

The chain uses TRBV19 and TRBJ1-2, with no clear D. Germline V gene lookup returns CDR1 LNHDA and CDR2 SQIVND (reference sequence). The V end was cut by 6 bases, the J end by 4 bases, with 12 bases between. The CDR3 totals 13 residues. CDR3 in DNA: TGTGCCAGTAGCCGTGACGTCCTCTATGGCTACACCTTC. It is translated as CASSRDVLYGYTF.

This chain links TRBV20-1 with TRBJ1-1; the match to TRBD1 covers 9 bases. This CDR3 has 15 residues. V shed 0 bases, J shed 4 bases, and the junction held 6 bases outside the gene matches. Per germline, CDR1 DFQATT and CDR2 SNEGSKA (reference sequence). The CDR3 bases are TGCAGTGCTAGAGATTCGGGACAGGGCGGCACTGAAGCTTTCTTT. It codes for CSARDSGQGGTEAFF.

This clonotype was counted at least ten times. V usage is TRBV7-8 and J usage is TRBJ1-2, with a tentative D call TRBD1 (5 bases). The V gene's germline CDR1 is SGHVS and CDR2 FQNEAQ. The CDR3 consists of 16 residues. Trimming pared 5 bases from V and 4 bases from J, leaving 20 bases between. Here the CDR3 DNA reads TGTGCCAGCAGCCCCCAAGGCAGGGAGTTAATCTATGGCTACACCTTC. Amino acid sequence: CASSPQGRELIYGYTF.

The chain combines TRBV10-1 with TRBJ1-2; D is unresolved. Looked up from germline, CDR1 is WNHNN and CDR2 is SYGVQD (reference sequence). The CDR3 has 12 residues. V was pared by 5 bases and J by 3 bases, with 7 bases between. CDR3 bases: TGCGCCAGCAGTCCGGGCGACTATGGCTACACCTTC. Its protein is CASSPGDYGYTF.

This clonotype was seen a handful of times. The gene calls are TRBV6-5 and TRBJ1-4, with TRBD1 matching over 7 bases. Germline trimming cut 6 bases from V and 3 bases from J; bases unmatched to any gene: 7. This CDR3 is built from 15 residues. Germline V gene sequence: CDR1 MNHEY, CDR2 SVGAGI. As DNA, the CDR3 is TGTGCCAGCAGAGCCGACGGGACAGCTAATGAAAAACTGTTTTTT. Its translation is CASRADGTANEKLFF.

There are a few counts of this clonotype. The chain couples TRBV4-1 to TRBJ1-1, with a weak D call TRBD1 (6 bases). The CDR3 totals 17 residues. The germline V gene has CDR1 MGHRA and CDR2 YSYEKL. Trimming left V 4 bases short and J 2 bases short, with 20 bases between. The DNA for the CDR3 is TGCGCCAGCAGCCCCCCCTGGGGGGGCAGCCGTAACACTGAAGCTTTCTTT. It specifies CASSPPWGGSRNTEAFF.

This clonotype was picked up a small number of times. The chain joins TRBV2 to TRBJ2-3; D is tentatively TRBD1 or TRBD2 (7 bases each). V shed 7 bases and J shed 4 bases, with 15 bases lying between them. The CDR3 is 14 amino acids. Per germline, CDR1 SNHLY and CDR2 FYNNEI. In DNA, the CDR3 is TGTGCCAGCAACCGGGGAGGGGGCCCAGATACGCAGTATTTT. This sequence encodes CASNRGGGPDTQYF.

This clonotype was recorded a few times. DNA for the CDR3: TGCGCCAGCAGCTTGGAGGGGCGAAGCTATGGCTACACCTTC. Translating gives CASSLEGRSYGYTF. J is TRBJ1-2 and V is TRBV5-1, with a possible D match to TRBD1 (5 bases). This CDR3 has 14 residues. CDR1 SGHRS and CDR2 YFSETQ come from the germline V gene. V dropped 0 bases and J dropped 4 bases, with 10 bases sitting between them. Full variable domain (missing parts from reference TRBV5-1 and TRBJ1-2): KAGVTQTPRYLIKTRGQQVTLSCSPISGHRSVSWYQQTPGQGLQFLFEYFSETQRNKGNFPGRFSGRQFSNSRSEMNVSTLELGDSALYLCASSLEGRSYGYTFGSGTRLTVV.

In this sample, this clonotype turned up a few times. V is TRBV20-1 and J is TRBJ2-2; no firm D call. CDR3 length equals 12 residues. V was trimmed by 0 bases and J by 2 bases, leaving 1 base between them. Germline V lookup: CDR1 DFQATT, CDR2 SNEGSKA (reference sequence). This CDR3 is CSARENTGELFF. CDR3 nucleotides: TGCAGTGCTAGAGAAAACACCGGGGAGCTGTTTTTT.

The rearrangement joins TRBV11-3 to TRBJ1-1, with 7 positions matching TRBD1. The V gene end was trimmed by 5 bases and the J gene end by 4 bases; junction bases not matched to a gene: 1. The CDR3 is 12 amino acids. Germline CDR1 is SGHNT and CDR2 is YENEEA. The CDR3 protein is CASSPGGTEAFF. CDR3 coding DNA: TGTGCCAGCAGCCCAGGGGGCACTGAAGCTTTCTTT.

The chain is built from TRBV7-8 and TRBJ1-1; 7 positions agree with TRBD1. The CDR3 extends over 14 amino acids. J gave up 0 bases and V 5 bases, and 3 bases lay outside the gene matches. Germline V gives CDR1 SGHVS, CDR2 FQNEAQ. For the CDR3, the DNA is TGTGCCAGCAGCCGGGACAGAGTGAACACTGAAGCTTTCTTT. Its translation: CASSRDRVNTEAFF.

The rearrangement joins TRBV5-1 to TRBJ2-6; a weak D match, TRBD1 (6 bases). Germline V CDR1 and CDR2: SGHRS, YFSETQ. CDR3 size: 13 residues. V gave up 4 bases and J gave up 5 bases, with 7 bases separating them. The CDR3 protein is CASSRDRANVLTF. DNA for the CDR3: TGCGCCAGCAGCCGGGACAGGGCCAACGTCCTGACTTTC.